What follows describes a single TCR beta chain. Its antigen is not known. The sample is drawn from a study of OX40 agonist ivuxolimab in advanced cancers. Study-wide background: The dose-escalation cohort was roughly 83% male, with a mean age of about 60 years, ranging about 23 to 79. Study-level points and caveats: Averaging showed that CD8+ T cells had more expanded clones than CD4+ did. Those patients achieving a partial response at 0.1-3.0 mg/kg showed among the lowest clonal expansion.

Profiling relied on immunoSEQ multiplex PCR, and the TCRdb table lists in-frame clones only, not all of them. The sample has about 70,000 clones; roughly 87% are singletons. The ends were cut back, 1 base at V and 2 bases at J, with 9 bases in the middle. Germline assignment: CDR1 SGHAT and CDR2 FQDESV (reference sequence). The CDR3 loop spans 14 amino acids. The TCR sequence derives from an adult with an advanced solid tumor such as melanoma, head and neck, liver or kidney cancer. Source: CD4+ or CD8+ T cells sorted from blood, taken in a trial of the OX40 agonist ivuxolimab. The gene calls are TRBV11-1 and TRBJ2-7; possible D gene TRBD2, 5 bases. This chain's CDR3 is CASSLVGGPYEQYF. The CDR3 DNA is TGTGCCAGCAGCTTAGTCGGAGGCCCCTACGAGCAGTACTTC.